Listed here are 9 T cell receptor beta chains from one sample, sequenced in a study of cytomegalovirus exposure and HLA in healthy donors. PCR primers comprised 60 Vbeta and 13 Jbeta primers. This table comes from immunoSEQ multiplex PCR, and its TCRdb copy is limited to in-frame clones, with some not included. The data hold about 90,000 clones, with just over 65% observed a single time. Sequenced input: PBMCs. These receptors were taken from a man aged 25-45 years in good health and CMV-seronegative.

This sequence joins TRBV9 and TRBJ1-1; D may be TRBD1 (5 bases). The V end lost 2 bases, the J end lost 5 bases, and 13 bases lay between the germline ends. In germline, CDR1 is SGDLS, CDR2 YYNGEE. CDR3 length: 14 residues. Here the CDR3 DNA reads TGTGCCAGCAGCGTCGTGGCCCAGGGAACTGAAGCTTTCTTT. It translates to CASSVVAQGTEAFF.

A word on this clone: One end of the junction is discordant with germline, which a read error may explain. The chain has TRBV27 and TRBJ1-2; no firm D call. The CDR3 spans 12 residues. The V gene's germline CDR1 is MNHEY and CDR2 SMNVEV (reference sequence). The CDR3 bases are TGTGCCAGCAGTTTATCGGACTATGGCTACCCCTTC. This gives the protein CASSLSDYGYPF.

The chain couples TRBV9 to TRBJ1-1; D is unresolved. V lost 3 bases, J lost 0 bases, and 21 bases lay in between. CDR1 is SGDLS and CDR2 is YYNGEE in the germline V gene. This CDR3 has 18 amino acids. The CDR3 DNA is TGTGCCAGCAGCGCGCCGACTGATCAGAATACTTTGAACACTGAAGCTTTCTTT. Its protein is CASSAPTDQNTLNTEAFF.

This clone was seen more than once but under ten times. The J gene is TRBJ2-7, the V gene TRBV4-1; 8 nucleotides agree with TRBD1. Germline CDR1 and CDR2: MGHRA and YSYEKL. V was clipped by 4 bases and J by 9 bases; unmatched bases: 5. The CDR3 covers 12 residues. The CDR3 DNA sequence: TGCGCCAGCAGCCCGGACAGGGAGGTGCAGTACTTC. This encodes CASSPDREVQYF.

This chain joins TRBV5-1 and TRBJ2-2, with D perhaps TRBD2 (5 bases). The CDR3 runs 15 residues. Trimming pared 0 bases from V and 7 bases from J, leaving 13 bases between. Germline CDR1 is SGHRS and CDR2 is YFSETQ. CDR3 sequence: CASSLVSGRGGELFF. In DNA form, the CDR3 reads TGCGCCAGCAGCTTGGTGTCAGGCCGGGGCGGGGAGCTGTTTTTT.

The chain's CDR3 is CASSTQAGGRTEAFF. The CDR3 nucleotides read TGTGCCAGCTCGACTCAAGCCGGGGGAAGGACTGAAGCTTTCTTT. This rearrangement joins TRBV18 to TRBJ1-1, with D possibly TRBD1 on 5 matching bases. The CDR3 loop spans 15 amino acids. Trimming cost V 6 bases and J 5 bases, with 19 bases left between them. The germline CDR1 and CDR2 sequences are KGHSH and LQKENI.

J is TRBJ2-3 and V is TRBV7-9; the match to TRBD1 covers 8 bases. This CDR3 is built from 13 residues. The ends lost 5 bases at V and 4 bases at J; junction bases unmatched: 2. The V gene's germline CDR1 is SEHNR and CDR2 FQNEAQ (reference sequence). The CDR3 region is CASSQDRADTQYF. The DNA of the CDR3 is TGTGCCAGCAGCCAGGACAGGGCAGATACGCAGTATTTT.

This chain joins TRBV5-1 and TRBJ1-1; D unresolved. Germline CDR1 reads SGHRS; CDR2 reads YFSETQ. The CDR3 is made up of 16 amino acids. V lost 1 base and J 3 bases, leaving 16 bases between the germline ends. The CDR3 DNA reads TGCGCCAGCAGCTTGTACGTCGGAGGGCTTGACACTGAAGCTTTCTTT. Protein product: CASSLYVGGLDTEAFF.

The chain recombines TRBV6-8 with TRBJ2-4; the D gene is possibly TRBD2 (6 bases). The germline V gene has CDR1 MNHGY and CDR2 SAAAGT. V was clipped by 5 bases and J by 4 bases, with 33 bases between them. CDR3 length equals 21 residues. CDR3 sequence (DNA): TGTGCCAGCAGTCCGGTGAAGTGGCCCGGGAGATCAAAGCTTCCTAAAAACATTCAGTACTTC. Amino acid sequence: CASSPVKWPGRSKLPKNIQYF.